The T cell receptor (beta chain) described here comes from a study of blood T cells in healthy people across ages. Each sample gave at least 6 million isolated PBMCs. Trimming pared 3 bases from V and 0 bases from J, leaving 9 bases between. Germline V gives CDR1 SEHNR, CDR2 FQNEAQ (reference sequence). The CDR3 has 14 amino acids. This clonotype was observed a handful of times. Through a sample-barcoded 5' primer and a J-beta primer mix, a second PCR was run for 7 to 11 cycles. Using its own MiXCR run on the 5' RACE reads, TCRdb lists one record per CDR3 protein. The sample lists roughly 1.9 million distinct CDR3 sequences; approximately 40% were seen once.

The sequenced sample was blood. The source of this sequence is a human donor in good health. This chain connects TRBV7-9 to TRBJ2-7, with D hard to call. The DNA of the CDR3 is TGTGCCAGCAGCTTTACACAGAGCTCCTACGAGCAGTACTTC. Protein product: CASSFTQSSYEQYF.